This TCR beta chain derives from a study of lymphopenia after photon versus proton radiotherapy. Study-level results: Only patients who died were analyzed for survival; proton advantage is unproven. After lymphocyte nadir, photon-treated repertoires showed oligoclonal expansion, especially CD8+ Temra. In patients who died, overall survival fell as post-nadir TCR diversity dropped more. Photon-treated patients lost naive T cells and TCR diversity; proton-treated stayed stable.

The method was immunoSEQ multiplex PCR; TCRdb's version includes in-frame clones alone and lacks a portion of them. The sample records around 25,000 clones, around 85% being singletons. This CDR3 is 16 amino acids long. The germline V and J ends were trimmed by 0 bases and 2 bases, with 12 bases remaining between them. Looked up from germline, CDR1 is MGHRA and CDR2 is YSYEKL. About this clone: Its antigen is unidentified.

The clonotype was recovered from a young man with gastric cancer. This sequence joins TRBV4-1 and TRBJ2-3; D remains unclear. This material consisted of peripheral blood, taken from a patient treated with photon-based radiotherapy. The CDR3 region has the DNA TGCGCCAGCAGCCAAGAACTAAGTGGGCACACAGATACGCAGTATTTT. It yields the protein CASSQELSGHTDTQYF.